The T cell receptor beta chain described here comes from a study of blood T cell repertoires in COVID-19. Looking at the study overall: The study drew acute and convalescent COVID-19 samples from the United States, Italy and Spain. T cells, B-cell-depleted T cells, or PBMCs provided the cDNA or gDNA that served as material.

In the study's own analysis: By means of reference gene primer amplification, nucleated cell counts were estimated. Repertoires were generated with immunoSEQ multiplex PCR, while TCRdb's copy carries only in-frame clones and drops some. For V, J and clone size, that table is used; D and trimming come from the DNA. The table has some 250,000 clones, nearly 90% seen once. Germline V gene data show CDR1 as LNHDA and CDR2 as SQIVND (reference sequence). The length of the CDR3 is 15 residues. V shed 6 bases and J shed 2 bases, with 16 bases lying between them. Source material: peripheral blood. The TCR comes from a woman aged 25 to 39 with acute or convalescent COVID-19. The chain uses TRBV19 and TRBJ1-1; weak D call: TRBD1 (6 bases). This chain's CDR3 is CASSYGTRGNTEAFF. CDR3 DNA sequence: TGTGCCAGTAGCTACGGGACAAGAGGTAACACTGAAGCTTTCTTT.